This TCR beta chain appears in the sequencing data of a study of blood T cell repertoires in COVID-19 (TCRdb year 2020). Turning to the overall study: Collaborator samples came from the United States, Italy and Spain and covered acute and convalescent phases of COVID-19. Nearly every sample came with metadata listing a de-identified subject ID, COVID-19 status, age in years and sex. A freely available public database, intended as a resource for researchers studying the immune response to SARS-CoV-2, is where the repertoires were released. The prospective study material was composed of cDNA or gDNA derived from T cells, B-cell-depleted T cells, or PBMCs. The dataset comprised deeply sampled blood TCRbeta repertoires from subjects exposed to, actively infected with, or recovered from COVID-19. HLA class I and class II types, where available, came from metadata supplied by the sample provider rather than from assay-based typing. Samples came from the ongoing ImmuneRACE study (first 160 participants) plus 1,254 subjects from 6 global collaborators. Overall study outcomes, separate from this receptor: Clinical and demographic metadata were provided uncurated, with the amount varying by source and participant.

Participants in the prospective study were enrolled through a virtual design, were aged about 18 to 89 years, and lived in roughly 24 United States geographic areas. To assign participants to cohorts, the prospective study relied on clinical history that participants themselves reported in a screening survey and a study questionnaire. Recovered participants in ImmuneRACE Cohort 3 were defined by two consecutive negative NP/OP PCR tests, clearance by a healthcare professional, or resolution of symptoms. In the prospective study, whole blood, serum and a nasopharyngeal or oropharyngeal swab were collected from each participant by mobile phlebotomists. Over an approximately two-month period, participants in the prospective study had the option of providing additional blood draws and questionnaires. Prospective study blood samples were shipped either frozen or at room temperature before DNA extraction.

Notes on this clone: Its antigen is unknown. No much larger clone is present one base from it, and per-base qualities are unavailable.

The CDR3 measures 15 amino acids from cysteine to phenylalanine. The DNA shown is the 45-base CDR3, in frame from base 1. V and J are truncated by 2 bases and 1 base respectively, leaving an intervening sequence of 12 bases. The germline V gene (reference sequence) gives CDR1 as LNHDA and CDR2 as SQIVND. TCRbeta CDR3 regions were amplified from genomic DNA using the immunoSEQ Assay, a bias-controlled multiplex PCR. Per the original workflow: Nucleated cell counts per sample were estimated from amplification of reference gene primers within the assay. To quantify the absolute abundance of each unique TCRbeta CDR3 rearrangement, sequence reads were collapsed and filtered. For each sample, productive Simpson clonality was calculated as the square root of Simpson's diversity index over productive rearrangements. The table comes from immuneACCESS by way of TCRdb, which keeps in-frame sequences with V and J called. Part of the clones is missing from these tables; in studies checked, under half for an unresolved V gene and the rest for unknown reasons. V and J calls and clone size follow that table, whereas D and trimming were derived from the DNA. Present in this sample are about 120,000 clones, 84% of which were seen just once. Under 4% of the sample is held by the ten biggest clonotypes.

Sequenced sample: PBMCs or T cells enriched from blood (not recorded which). The chain employs TRBV19 and TRBJ2-7; TRBD1 is a weak D gene call, 6 bases matching. The receptor was isolated from a woman aged 25-40 years who had recovered from COVID-19. The CDR3 region has the sequence CASSIQGTTSYEQYF. The nucleotide sequence reads TGTGCCAGTAGTATACAAGGGACAACGTCCTACGAGCAGTACTTC.